This T cell receptor (beta chain) is from a study of T-cell reconstitution after alpha-beta-depleted transplantation in children. It was with unique molecular identifiers that the TCRbeta library was prepared. TCRdb fed the PCR reads into MiXCR, producing one record per CDR3 protein. Among about 610,000 distinct CDR3 sequences listed, about 10% were seen once. Specimen: PBMCs from the stem cell graft donor, collected from the stem cell graft. The sequence was collected from a human donor who donated a stem cell graft to a child with acute myeloid leukemia.

This chain's CDR3 is CSVVSQLGTGIGTEAFF. CDR3 DNA: TGCAGCGTTGTCTCACAATTGGGGACAGGGATAGGGACTGAAGCTTTCTTT. The rearrangement joins TRBV29-1 to TRBJ1-1, with 9 nucleotides matching TRBD1. CDR3 size: 17 residues. V shed 4 bases, J shed 5 bases, and the junction held 17 bases outside the gene matches. The germline gives CDR1 SQVTM, CDR2 ANQGSEA.